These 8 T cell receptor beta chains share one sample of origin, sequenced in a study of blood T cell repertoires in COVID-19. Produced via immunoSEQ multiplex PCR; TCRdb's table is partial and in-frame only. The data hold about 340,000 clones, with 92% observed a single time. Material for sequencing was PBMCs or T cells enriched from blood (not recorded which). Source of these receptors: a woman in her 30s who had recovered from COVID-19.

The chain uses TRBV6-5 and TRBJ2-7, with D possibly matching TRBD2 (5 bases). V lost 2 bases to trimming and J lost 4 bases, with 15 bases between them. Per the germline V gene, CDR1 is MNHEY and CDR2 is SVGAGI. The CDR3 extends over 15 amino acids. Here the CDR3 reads CASSYASSTAYEQYF. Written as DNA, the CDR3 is TGTGCCAGCAGTTACGCTAGCTCAACCGCGTACGAGCAGTACTTC.

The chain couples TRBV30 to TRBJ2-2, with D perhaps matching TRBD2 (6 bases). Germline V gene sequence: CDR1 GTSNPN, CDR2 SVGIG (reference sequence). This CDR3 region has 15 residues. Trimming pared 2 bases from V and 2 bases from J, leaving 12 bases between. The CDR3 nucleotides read TGTGCCTGGAGTAGGGGAGCGGGCAACACCGGGGAGCTGTTTTTT. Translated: CAWSRGAGNTGELFF.

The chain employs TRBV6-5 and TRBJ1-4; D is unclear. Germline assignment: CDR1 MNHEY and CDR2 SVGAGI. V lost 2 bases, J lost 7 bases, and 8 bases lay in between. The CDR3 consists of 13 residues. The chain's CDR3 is CASSYASGEKLFF. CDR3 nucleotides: TGTGCCAGCAGTTACGCGTCGGGTGAAAAACTGTTTTTT.

CDR3 protein: CASSYSRVFKGGYTF. DNA for the CDR3: TGTGCCAGCAGTTACTCGAGGGTTTTCAAAGGGGGCTACACCTTC. The genes are TRBV6-5 and TRBJ1-2; D remains unclear. Trimming removed 0 bases at V and 8 bases at J, with 16 bases between. In germline, CDR1 is MNHEY, CDR2 SVGAGI. The CDR3 length is 15 residues.

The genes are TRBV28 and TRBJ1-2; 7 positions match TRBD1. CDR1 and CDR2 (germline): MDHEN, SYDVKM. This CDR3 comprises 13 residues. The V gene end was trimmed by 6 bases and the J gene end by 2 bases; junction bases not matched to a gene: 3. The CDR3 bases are TGTGCCAGCAGCCGGGACAGAAACTATGGCTACACCTTC. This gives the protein CASSRDRNYGYTF.

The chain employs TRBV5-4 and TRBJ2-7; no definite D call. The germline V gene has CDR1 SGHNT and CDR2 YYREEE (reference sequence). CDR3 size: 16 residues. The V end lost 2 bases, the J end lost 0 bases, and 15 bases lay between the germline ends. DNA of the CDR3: TGTGCCAGCAGCTTTTCAGCGTTCACGAGCTCCTACGAGCAGTACTTC. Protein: CASSFSAFTSSYEQYF.

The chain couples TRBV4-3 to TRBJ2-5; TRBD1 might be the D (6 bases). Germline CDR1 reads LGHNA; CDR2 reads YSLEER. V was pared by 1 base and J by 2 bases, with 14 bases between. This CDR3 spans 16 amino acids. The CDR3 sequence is CASSQGSRQGQETQYF. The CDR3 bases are TGCGCCAGCAGCCAAGGGTCGCGGCAGGGGCAAGAGACCCAGTACTTC.

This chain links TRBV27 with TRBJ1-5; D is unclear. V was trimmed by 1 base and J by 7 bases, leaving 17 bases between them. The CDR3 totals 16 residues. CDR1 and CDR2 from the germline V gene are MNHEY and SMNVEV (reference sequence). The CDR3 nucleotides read TGTGCCAGCAGTTTATTTCCGGATCAGCCGGGACAGCCCCAGCATTTT. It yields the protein CASSLFPDQPGQPQHF.